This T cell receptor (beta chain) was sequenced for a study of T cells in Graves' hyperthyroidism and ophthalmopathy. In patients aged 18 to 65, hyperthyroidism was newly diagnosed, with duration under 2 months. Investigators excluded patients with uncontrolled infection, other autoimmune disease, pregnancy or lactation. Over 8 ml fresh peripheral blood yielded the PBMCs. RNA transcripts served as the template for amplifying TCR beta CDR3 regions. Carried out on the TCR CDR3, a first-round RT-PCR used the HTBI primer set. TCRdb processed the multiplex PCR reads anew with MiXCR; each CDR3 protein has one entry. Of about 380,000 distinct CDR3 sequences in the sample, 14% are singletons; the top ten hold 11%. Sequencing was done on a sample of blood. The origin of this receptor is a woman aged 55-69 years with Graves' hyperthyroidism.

The CDR3 nucleotides are TGTGCCAGCAGTTTGGGACAGTCAGGGTCTAATGAAAAACTGTTTTTT. Protein: CASSLGQSGSNEKLFF. This chain connects TRBV6-1 to TRBJ1-4, with 7 bases identical to TRBD1. V shed 5 bases and J 3 bases; nucleotides not matched to a gene: 9. This CDR3 is 16 amino acids long. The germline CDR1 and CDR2 sequences are MNHNS and SASEGT.